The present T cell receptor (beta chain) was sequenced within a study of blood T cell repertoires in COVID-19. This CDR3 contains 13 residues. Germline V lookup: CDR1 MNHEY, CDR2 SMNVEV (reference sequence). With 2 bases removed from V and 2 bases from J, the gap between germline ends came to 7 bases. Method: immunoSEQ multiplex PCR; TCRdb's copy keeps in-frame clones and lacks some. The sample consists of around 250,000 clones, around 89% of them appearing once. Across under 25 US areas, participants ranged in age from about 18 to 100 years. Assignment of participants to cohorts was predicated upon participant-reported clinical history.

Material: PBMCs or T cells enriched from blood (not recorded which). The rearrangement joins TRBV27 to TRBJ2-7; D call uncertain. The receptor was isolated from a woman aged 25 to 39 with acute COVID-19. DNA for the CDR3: TGTGCCAGCAGTTTACAGGTTCCCTACGAGCAGTACTTC. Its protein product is CASSLQVPYEQYF.